What follows are 14 T cell receptor beta chains derived from one specimen sequenced in a study of blood T cell repertoires in COVID-19. Sequencing used immunoSEQ multiplex PCR; TCRdb keeps in-frame clones, though not all of them. The sample shows some 220,000 clones, 75% to 85% of them seen only once. The sample was peripheral blood. The receptors stem from a man aged 50 to 60 with active or convalescent COVID-19.

This chain joins TRBV6-5 and TRBJ2-5; 12 bases fit TRBD2. The CDR3 sequence is 15 residues long. Germline CDR1 MNHEY, CDR2 SVGAGI. The trim removed 5 bases at V and 4 bases at J, leaving 5 bases unmatched. The DNA of the CDR3 is TGTGCCAGCAGTCCACTAGCGGGAGGTAGAGAGACCCAGTACTTC. It is translated as CASSPLAGGRETQYF.

CDR3 loop: CASSLVLYSPLHF. Written as DNA, the CDR3 is TGTGCCAGCAGCTTGGTACTATATTCACCCCTCCACTTT. The J gene is TRBJ1-6, the V gene TRBV5-5; no firm D call. This CDR3 is 13 amino acids long. Germline V gives CDR1 SGHKS, CDR2 YYEKEE (reference sequence). V was shortened by 0 bases and J by 8 bases, with 6 bases between the two germline ends. The full variable domain, rest sourced from reference TRBV5-5 and TRBJ1-6, is DAGVTQSPTHLIKTRGQQVTLRCSPISGHKSVSWYQQVLGQGPQFIFQYYEKEERGRGNFPDRFSARQFPNYSSELNVNALLLGDSALYLCASSLVLYSPLHFGNGTRLTVT.

The V and J genes are TRBV7-2 and TRBJ2-7; 10 bases agree with TRBD2. The CDR3 runs 15 residues. Losses at the gene ends were 1 base for V and 3 bases for J; bases not matched to a gene: 3. Germline CDR1 is SGHTA and CDR2 is FQGNSA. The CDR3 DNA reads as TGTGCCAGCAGCTTAGACAGCGGGAGGGTCTACGAGCAGTACTTC. The encoded protein is CASSLDSGRVYEQYF.

V gene TRBV6-8 combines with J gene TRBJ2-3; 7 nucleotides match TRBD2. V gave up 5 bases and J gave up 0 bases; unmatched junction bases: 14. The CDR3 is 18 residues long. Germline V lookup: CDR1 MNHGY, CDR2 SAAAGT. In nucleotides, the CDR3 is TGTGCCAGCAGTCAACGGGAGGAAAATCTCTCTAGCACAGATACGCAGTATTTT. This gives the protein CASSQREENLSSTDTQYF.

V and J are TRBV28 and TRBJ1-1; 8 nucleotides line up with TRBD1. Germline assignment: CDR1 MDHEN and CDR2 SYDVKM. The CDR3 is 11 residues long. The junction had 2 bases not matched to a gene; V was cut back by 6 bases and J by 8 bases. CDR3 protein: CASSRTGEAFF. As DNA, the CDR3 is TGTGCCAGCAGCCGGACAGGGGAAGCTTTCTTT. The variable domain in full, with the rest retrieved from reference TRBV28 and TRBJ1-1, is DVKVTQSSRYLVKRTGEKVFLECVQDMDHENMFWYRQDPGLGLRLIYFSYDVKMKEKGDIPEGYSVSREKKERFSLILESASTNQTSMYLCASSRTGEAFFGQGTRLTVV.

The rearrangement links TRBV4-3 to TRBJ1-2; 7 bases are shared with TRBD1. CDR1 and CDR2 (germline): LGHNA, YSLEER. CDR3 length: 15 amino acids. The trim removed 3 bases at V and 5 bases at J, leaving 9 bases unmatched. CDR3 protein: CASSQGIQGWYGYTF. The CDR3 coding sequence is TGCGCCAGCAGCCAGGGAATACAGGGGTGGTATGGCTACACCTTC.

The chain joins TRBV7-2 to TRBJ2-7; D is unresolved. Looked up from germline, CDR1 is SGHTA and CDR2 is FQGNSA. V was pared by 1 base and J by 2 bases, with 6 bases between. The CDR3 is made up of 13 amino acids. This CDR3 is CASSLERPYEQYF. The CDR3 DNA reads as TGTGCCAGCAGCTTAGAGAGGCCCTACGAGCAGTACTTC.

The chain employs TRBV14 and TRBJ2-1; D call uncertain. CDR1 is SGHDN, CDR2 FVKESK, per germline. CDR3 length: 14 residues. V was trimmed by 4 bases and J by 0 bases, leaving 7 bases between them. Written as DNA, the CDR3 is TGTGCCAGCAGCCCCTCTAGCTCCTACAATGAGCAGTTCTTC. It specifies CASSPSSSYNEQFF.

J is TRBJ2-1 and V is TRBV11-3; 7 bases are a match to TRBD1. The ends lost 1 base at V and 8 bases at J; junction bases unmatched: 11. Per the germline V gene, CDR1 is SGHNT and CDR2 is YENEEA. The CDR3 contains 16 residues. CDR3 loop: CASSLGKGASPDEQFF. The CDR3, as DNA: TGTGCCAGCAGCTTAGGTAAGGGGGCTAGTCCCGATGAGCAGTTCTTC.

The V gene is TRBV7-3, the J gene TRBJ2-7, with TRBD1 matching 7 bases. The junction had 3 bases not matched to a gene; V was cut back by 4 bases and J by 3 bases. The germline V gene has CDR1 SGHTA and CDR2 FQGTGA. The CDR3 has 13 residues. The CDR3 DNA reads TGTGCCAGCAGCTGGGACAGAAACTACGAGCAGTACTTC. Encoded protein: CASSWDRNYEQYF. Using reference TRBV7-3 and TRBJ2-7 for the parts outside the CDR3, the full variable domain is GAGVSQTPSNKVTEKGKYVELRCDPISGHTALYWYRQSLGQGPEFLIYFQGTGAADDSGLPNDRFFAVRPEGSVSTLKIQRTERGDSAVYLCASSWDRNYEQYFGPGTRLTVT.

This clone has only one observation. The gene calls are TRBV28 and TRBJ2-1; a possible D gene is TRBD2 (6 bases). The CDR3 runs 13 residues. Per the germline V gene, CDR1 is MDHEN and CDR2 is SYDVKM. The V end was cut by 7 bases, the J end by 6 bases, with 13 bases between. The CDR3 DNA follows: TGTGCCAGCACCACGGACTACCTCAATGAGCAGTTCTTC. Residues: CASTTDYLNEQFF.

This clone was observed once. The chain links TRBV7-2 to TRBJ2-3, with D possibly TRBD2 on 6 matching bases. This CDR3 has 14 residues. With 1 base removed from V and 4 bases from J, the gap between germline ends came to 9 bases. The germline V gene has CDR1 SGHTA and CDR2 FQGNSA. Written as DNA, the CDR3 is TGTGCCAGCAGCTTAGGTGGGACTCCAGATACGCAGTATTTT. This sequence encodes CASSLGGTPDTQYF.

This clone turned up a few times. The CDR3 DNA follows: TGTGCCAGCTCGAGCGGGAGCTTGGGAGAGACCCAGTACTTC. This codes for CASSSGSLGETQYF. The chain employs TRBV6-6 and TRBJ2-5; 8 bases line up with TRBD2. Germline-derived CDR1 and CDR2 are MNHNY and SVGAGI (reference sequence). The length of the CDR3 is 14 residues. V was pared by 8 bases and J by 4 bases, with 9 bases of the junction left unmatched.

The chain employs TRBV7-9 and TRBJ1-1; TRBD1 is a possible D gene (6 bases). The CDR3 runs 16 residues. Trimming pared 1 base from V and 5 bases from J, leaving 17 bases between. CDR1 is SEHNR, CDR2 FQNEAQ, per germline (reference sequence). DNA for the CDR3: TGTGCCAGCAGCTTAGGACCTACAGGGTTGAGGACTGAAGCTTTCTTT. Translated: CASSLGPTGLRTEAFF.